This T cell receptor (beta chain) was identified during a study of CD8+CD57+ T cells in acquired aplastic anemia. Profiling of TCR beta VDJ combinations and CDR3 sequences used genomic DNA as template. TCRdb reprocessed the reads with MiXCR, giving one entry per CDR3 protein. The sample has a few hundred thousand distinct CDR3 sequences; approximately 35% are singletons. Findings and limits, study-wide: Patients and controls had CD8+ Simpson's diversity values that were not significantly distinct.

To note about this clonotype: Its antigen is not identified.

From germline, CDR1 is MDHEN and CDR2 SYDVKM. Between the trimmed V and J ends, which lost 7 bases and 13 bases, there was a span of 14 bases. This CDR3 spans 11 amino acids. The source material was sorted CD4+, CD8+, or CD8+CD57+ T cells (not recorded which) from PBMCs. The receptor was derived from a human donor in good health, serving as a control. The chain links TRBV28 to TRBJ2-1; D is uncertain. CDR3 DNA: TGTGCCAGCACGGCAATCGGAAGACAGTTCTTC. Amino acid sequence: CASTAIGRQFF.